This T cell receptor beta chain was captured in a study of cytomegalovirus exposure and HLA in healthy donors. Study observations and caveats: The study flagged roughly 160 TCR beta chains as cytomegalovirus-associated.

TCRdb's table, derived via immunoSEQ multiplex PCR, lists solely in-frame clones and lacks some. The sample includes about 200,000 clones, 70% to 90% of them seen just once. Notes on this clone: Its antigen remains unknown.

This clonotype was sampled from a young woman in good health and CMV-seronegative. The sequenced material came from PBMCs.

The CDR3 nucleotides are TGTGCCAGCAGCTTAGATTCCCTGGGCTACAATGAGCAGTTCTTC. Translating gives CASSLDSLGYNEQFF. The V and J genes are TRBV7-6 and TRBJ2-1; D is unclear. Trimming took 1 base from V and 3 from J, leaving 10 bases between them. The germline V gene encodes CDR1 SGHVS and CDR2 FNYEAQ. The CDR3 sequence is 15 residues long.